Listed below are T cell receptor beta chains from one sample, sequenced in a study of T cell responses to AZD1222 COVID-19 vaccine. Profiling relied on immunoSEQ multiplex PCR, and the TCRdb table lists in-frame clones only, not all of them. The data hold around 130,000 clones, with 91% observed a single time. The sample in question was peripheral blood, obtained on day 0 of AZD1222 vaccination. The receptors derive from an adult in good health. Both conserved end residues are part of each CDR3. Each record gives: D gene, V gene, J gene, clone size, CDR3 DNA, CDR3 protein. The D gene is left open where the match is weak. Size tells how often a clone was seen (once, few, many) or the class of an expanded clone, and some rows leave it out.

>NA|TRBV5-6|TRBJ1-2|NA
TGTGCCAGCAGCCTCGTTCTGAATGGCTACACCTTC
CASSLVLNGYTF
>NA|TRBV27|TRBJ1-1|NA
TGTGCCAGCAGTACGAACAGGGATGAAGCTTTCTTT
CASSTNRDEAFF
>NA|TRBV30|TRBJ1-5|NA
TGTGCCTGGAGGGGCGGGGGACAGCCCCAGCATTTT
CAWRGGGQPQHF
>TRBD1|TRBV4-2|TRBJ1-2|NA
TGTGCCAGCAGCCAACCTGTCATAGGGACAGAGGACCCTTATGGCTACACCTTC
CASSQPVIGTEDPYGYTF
>NA|TRBV6-5|TRBJ2-1|NA
TGTGCCAGCAGAGGCGGGGCCAGCTCCTACAATGAGCAGTTCTTC
CASRGGASSYNEQFF
>NA|TRBV7-9|TRBJ1-3|NA
TGTGCCAGCAGCTTCGGGACAGGAAACACCATATATTTT
CASSFGTGNTIYF
>NA|TRBV24-1|TRBJ2-1|NA
TGTGCCACCAGTGACCCCATACGGGTCGACGAGCAGTTCTTC
CATSDPIRVDEQFF
>TRBD1|TRBV6-1|TRBJ2-4|NA
TGTGCCAGCAGTGGAGGACAGGCGCAAGCCAAAAACATTCAGTACTTC
CASSGGQAQAKNIQYF
>NA|TRBV10-1|TRBJ2-2|once
TGCGCCAGCAGTGAGAGGGGCACCGGGGAGCTGTTTTTT
CASSERGTGELFF
>NA|TRBV30|TRBJ1-1|NA
TGTGCCTGGTCGGCTCAGAACACTGAAGCTTTCTTT
CAWSAQNTEAFF
>TRBD1|TRBV7-9|TRBJ1-1|NA
TGTGCCAGCAGCCACGACAGGGCTACTGAAGCTTTCTTT
CASSHDRATEAFF
>NA|TRBV4-1|TRBJ2-1|NA
TGCGCCAGCAGCCAAGAACCAGGGCGCCTCACCTACAATGAGCAGTTCTTC
CASSQEPGRLTYNEQFF
>NA|TRBV5-4|TRBJ1-1|NA
TGTGCCAGCGTCATCGGGGTTGGTGAAGCTTTCTTT
CASVIGVGEAFF
>NA|TRBV18|TRBJ1-2|NA
TGTGCCAGCTCACCGTCCGCCGGGACGGCCTATGGCTACACCTTC
CASSPSAGTAYGYTF
>TRBD1|TRBV2|TRBJ1-2|once
TGTGCCAGCAGTGAATCAGGGGGCCCTAACTATGGCTACACCTTC
CASSESGGPNYGYTF